The sample holds a few counts of the clone carrying this TCR beta chain. Its specificity is not known. This specimen comes from a study of identical twins. Study results and caveats: Zero-insertion results could be subject to partial confounding by invariant MAIT and iNKT cells. Carriage of fewer insertions was seen in abundant cord blood beta clonotypes, whereas memory repertoires showed none.

The CDR3 length is 18 residues. Germline CDR1 SGHTA, CDR2 FQGTGA. The V and J ends lost 1 base and 0 bases respectively, with 15 bases between them. MiXCR, run by TCRdb on the 5' RACE reads, gives a single entry per CDR3 protein. The sample lists 450,000 to 500,000 distinct CDR3 sequences; roughly an eighth were seen once. The sample was also linked to a second study, of yellow fever vaccine responses in identical twins.

The material sequenced was CD4+ T cells sorted from blood. This chain joins TRBV7-3 and TRBJ2-2, with a tentative D call TRBD1 (6 bases). This sequence was found in a young woman in good health. CDR3 nucleotides: TGTGCCAGCAGCTTAAAGGGATGGGGGCAGACGAACACCGGGGAGCTGTTTTTT. Translation: CASSLKGWGQTNTGELFF.